The 20 T cell receptor beta chains below come from one sample, sequenced in a study of T cells in narcolepsy. Libraries were prepared by immunoSEQ multiplex PCR; TCRdb keeps only in-frame clonotypes and omits some of them. The data contain tens of thousands of clones, more than 70% of them singletons. The source material was CD45RA- memory CD4+ T cells from PBMCs. The origin of the receptors is a human donor with narcolepsy.

The chain joins TRBV21-1 to TRBJ2-7; TRBD1 is the table's D call and was not checked against the DNA. TRBV21-1 counts as a pseudogene. This CDR3 has 13 residues. CDR3 coding DNA: TGTGCCAGCCGTGGACAGGACACCTACGAGCAGTACTTC. It yields the protein CASRGQDTYEQYF.

The chain recombines TRBV6-5 with TRBJ1-2; D is unresolved. Germline-derived CDR1 and CDR2 are MNHEY and SVGAGI. The CDR3 contains 10 residues. Trimming took 10 bases from V and 8 from J, leaving 11 bases between them. The CDR3 region has the DNA TGTGCCACCGGGAAAGGGGGCTACACCTTC. It yields the protein CATGKGGYTF.

In its sample, this clone was seen a few times. The V gene is TRBV7-2, the J gene TRBJ2-3; a weak D match, TRBD2 (5 bases). The germline V gene has CDR1 SGHTA and CDR2 FQGNSA. The CDR3 spans 14 residues. V shed 5 bases and J shed 4 bases, with 13 bases lying between them. This chain's CDR3 is CASSMLRGADTQYF. CDR3 bases: TGTGCCAGCAGCATGTTACGGGGTGCAGATACGCAGTATTTT.

This clone was detected only once. The rearrangement uses TRBV19 and TRBJ1-1, with D maybe TRBD1 (6 bases). Per germline, CDR1 LNHDA and CDR2 SQIVND (reference sequence). The CDR3 totals 12 residues. Trimming removed 10 bases at V and 1 base at J, with 10 bases between. For the CDR3, the DNA is TGTGCCACCGGACAGCAGAACACTGAAGCTTTCTTT. Protein sequence: CATGQQNTEAFF.

In nucleotides, the CDR3 is TGTGCCAGCTCACGCCGGGATTGGGCGGCCAGCTCCTACGAGCAGTACTTC. It yields the protein CASSRRDWAASSYEQYF. This chain connects TRBV18 to TRBJ2-7; a possible D gene is TRBD2 (5 bases). Germline CDR1 is KGHSH and CDR2 is LQKENI. V lost 4 bases and J 0 bases, leaving 19 bases between the germline ends. The CDR3 has 17 amino acids.

The V call is TRBV7-3, the J call TRBJ2-2, with D perhaps TRBD1 (6 bases). CDR1 and CDR2 (germline): SGHTA, FQGTGA. The V end lost 5 bases, the J end lost 4 bases, and 11 bases lay between the germline ends. The length of the CDR3 is 14 residues. CDR3 coding DNA: TGTGCCAGCAGCCAAAACAGGGTCACCGGGGAGCTGTTTTTT. Translating it yields CASSQNRVTGELFF.

V usage is TRBV19 and J usage is TRBJ1-2; D is undetermined. The CDR3 is made up of 14 amino acids. Trimming left V 2 bases short and J 0 bases short, with 7 bases between. CDR1 is LNHDA, CDR2 SQIVND, per germline (reference sequence). CDR3: CASSISVTNYGYTF. The CDR3 nucleotides are TGTGCCAGTAGTATATCAGTTACTAACTATGGCTACACCTTC. Based on the CDR3 plus reference TRBV19 and TRBJ1-2, the full variable domain is DGGITQSPKYLFRKEGQNVTLSCEQNLNHDAMYWYRQDPGQGLRLIYYSQIVNDFQKGDIAEGYSVSREKKESFPLTVTSAQKNPTAFYLCASSISVTNYGYTFGSGTRLTVV.

This chain uses TRBV9 with TRBJ1-1; D gene uncertain. The CDR3 spans 16 residues. Trimming left V 0 bases short and J 6 bases short, with 18 bases between. Per germline, CDR1 SGDLS and CDR2 YYNGEE. The chain's CDR3 is CASSVASPGMAAEAFF. Here the CDR3 DNA reads TGTGCCAGCAGCGTAGCTTCCCCAGGAATGGCCGCTGAAGCTTTCTTT.

The chain carries TRBV5-1 and TRBJ2-1; 7 bases line up with TRBD1. CDR1 and CDR2 (germline): SGHRS, YFSETQ. The length of the CDR3 is 13 residues. Germline trimming cut 7 bases from V and 8 bases from J; bases unmatched to any gene: 9. The CDR3 loop reads CASGKGASDEQFF. Written as DNA, the CDR3 is TGCGCCAGCGGTAAGGGGGCGAGCGATGAGCAGTTCTTC.

This chain connects TRBV11-2 to TRBJ2-1; maybe TRBD1 (5 bases). Trimming pared 0 bases from V and 12 bases from J, leaving 15 bases between. The CDR3 is 14 residues long. Germline values: CDR1 SGHAT, CDR2 FQNNGV. The CDR3 region has the DNA TGTGCCAGCAGCTTAGATCTTCCAGGGAAGGCGCAGTTCTTC. This translates into CASSLDLPGKAQFF.

This sequence joins TRBV11-2 and TRBJ1-1; the D gene is possibly TRBD1 (5 bases). The CDR3 contains 15 residues. V shed 1 base and J shed 0 bases, with 9 bases lying between them. The germline gives CDR1 SGHAT, CDR2 FQNNGV. CDR3 protein: CASSLGTTVNTEAFF. For the CDR3, the DNA is TGTGCCAGCAGCTTAGGGACGACAGTGAACACTGAAGCTTTCTTT.

By share, this clone ranks as medium-sized (0.01 to 0.1%). CDR3 nucleotide sequence: TGTGCCAGCAGTCCCCCCCGAAACTTTTACGAGCAGTACTTC. It translates to CASSPPRNFYEQYF. The genes are TRBV6-1 and TRBJ2-7, with D unresolved. Germline CDR1 is MNHNS and CDR2 is SASEGT. The CDR3 totals 14 residues. Trimming removed 5 bases from V and 4 bases from J, with 15 bases in between.

This clone showed up just once. The gene calls are TRBV11-2 and TRBJ2-5; D gene ambiguous. The CDR3 length is 15 residues. Trimming removed 0 bases at V and 5 bases at J, with 13 bases between. Per the germline V gene, CDR1 is SGHAT and CDR2 is FQNNGV. The DNA of the CDR3 is TGTGCCAGCAGCTTAGATCCGGGTGACTCGGAGACCCAGTACTTC. Translation gives CASSLDPGDSETQYF.

The rearrangement joins TRBV7-6 to TRBJ1-1; unclear D gene. The ends were cut back, 1 base at V and 4 bases at J, with 16 bases in the middle. This CDR3 contains 16 residues. The V gene's germline CDR1 is SGHVS and CDR2 FNYEAQ. CDR3 sequence reads: CASSLGPLRLGTEAFF. In nucleotides, the CDR3 is TGTGCCAGCAGCTTAGGGCCCTTGAGGTTGGGCACTGAAGCTTTCTTT. The full variable domain, with the rest looked up from reference TRBV7-6 and TRBJ1-1, is GAGVSQSPRYKVTKRGQDVALRCDPISGHVSLYWYRQALGQGPEFLTYFNYEAQQDKSGLPNDRFSAERPEGSISTLTIQRTEQRDSAMYRCASSLGPLRLGTEAFFGQGTRLTVV.

The chain combines TRBV29-1 with TRBJ2-1; TRBD1 matches 7 bases. Germline assignment: CDR1 SQVTM and CDR2 ANQGSEA. The ends lost 7 bases at V and 6 bases at J; junction bases unmatched: 6. This CDR3 has 12 amino acids. For the CDR3, the DNA is TGCAGCGCCGCACACAGGGGCAATGAGCAGTTCTTC. This translates into CSAAHRGNEQFF.

This chain links TRBV28 with TRBJ1-1; possibly TRBD1 for D (6 bases). Trimming stripped 8 bases from V and 5 bases from J, with 21 bases between. The germline CDR1 and CDR2 sequences are MDHEN and SYDVKM. This CDR3 contains 15 residues. The CDR3 spells CASQGNRAHRTEAFF. DNA for the CDR3: TGTGCCAGCCAAGGTAACAGGGCGCACCGGACTGAAGCTTTCTTT.

The CDR3 protein is CASSTGGSTANTGELFF. CDR3 nucleotides: TGTGCCAGCAGCACTGGTGGTAGTACAGCGAACACCGGGGAGCTGTTTTTT. The chain recombines TRBV5-4 with TRBJ2-2; D call uncertain. The germline V gene encodes CDR1 SGHNT and CDR2 YYREEE (reference sequence). Trimming shortened V by 4 bases and J by 0 bases, and 16 bases separated the two germline ends. This CDR3 comprises 17 residues.

The chain links TRBV5-5 to TRBJ1-5; D perhaps matches TRBD1 (5 bases). Germline V gives CDR1 SGHKS, CDR2 YYEKEE (reference sequence). This CDR3 spans 16 amino acids. V lost 0 bases and J 6 bases, leaving 16 bases between the germline ends. CDR3 coding DNA: TGTGCCAGCAGCTTGGCGATTGGGGGAGGGATTCAGCCCCAGCATTTT. Residues: CASSLAIGGGIQPQHF.

The chain links TRBV19 to TRBJ1-4; 7 nucleotides line up with TRBD1. Germline V CDR1 and CDR2: LNHDA, SQIVND (reference sequence). CDR3 length equals 18 residues. V gave up 7 bases and J gave up 3 bases; unmatched junction bases: 17. In DNA, the CDR3 is TGTGCCAGTACTGATCCGGGACAGCTAAATAGGGCTAATGAAAAACTGTTTTTT. Protein: CASTDPGQLNRANEKLFF.

CDR3 bases: TGTGCCAGCAGTGCCCGCATCGGGAGATACGAGCAGTACTTC. Amino acid sequence: CASSARIGRYEQYF. The rearrangement joins TRBV27 to TRBJ2-7, with D tentatively TRBD2 (6 bases). Germline V gene data show CDR1 as MNHEY and CDR2 as SMNVEV (reference sequence). The CDR3 is made up of 14 amino acids. V was shortened by 5 bases and J by 4 bases, with 15 bases between the two germline ends.